The 17 T cell receptor beta chains below all came from one sample that was sequenced in a study of cytomegalovirus exposure and HLA in healthy donors. Vbeta (60) and Jbeta (13) primers were used in the PCR. The assay was immunoSEQ multiplex PCR, and TCRdb's table has in-frame clones only and misses some. The sample records 110,000 to 150,000 clones, roughly 77% being singletons. The sequenced sample was PBMCs. Receptors originate from a male donor in good health and CMV-seronegative.

V gene TRBV15 combines with J gene TRBJ1-4, with 8 bases matching TRBD1. V shed 5 bases, J shed 3 bases, and the junction held 11 bases outside the gene matches. CDR3 length: 17 amino acids. The germline V gene has CDR1 LNHNV and CDR2 YYDKDF (reference sequence). Written as DNA, the CDR3 is TGTGCCACCAGCCCTGGGGGCAGGGGGCTGTCTAATGAAAAACTGTTTTTT. Translation: CATSPGGRGLSNEKLFF.

This clone was recorded a few times. The chain uses TRBV7-3 and TRBJ1-6, with a possible D match to TRBD1 (5 bases). CDR3 length: 15 amino acids. Per the germline V gene, CDR1 is SGHTA and CDR2 is FQGTGA. V lost 1 base and J 5 bases, leaving 9 bases between the germline ends. In nucleotides, the CDR3 is TGTGCCAGCAGCTTAAATCCAGGGAATAATTCACCCCTCCACTTT. Translated: CASSLNPGNNSPLHF.

This chain uses TRBV6-1 with TRBJ1-4, with a tentative D call TRBD1 (5 bases). The V end lost 5 bases, the J end lost 0 bases, and 10 bases lay between the germline ends. This CDR3 comprises 15 residues. Germline loops: CDR1 MNHNS, CDR2 SASEGT. DNA for the CDR3: TGTGCCAGCAGTTTGACAGACCCAACTAATGAAAAACTGTTTTTT. This translates into CASSLTDPTNEKLFF.

Comment on this clone: The germline gene is not matched at one end of the junction; a read error may be the cause. The chain recombines TRBV27 with TRBJ2-7; D possibly corresponds to TRBD1 (6 bases). Germline V gene sequence: CDR1 MNHEY, CDR2 SMNVEV (reference sequence). The CDR3 runs 12 residues. This chain's CDR3 is CASSQQRGHLNF. Written as DNA, the CDR3 is TGTGCCAGCAGTCAGCAGAGGGGACACCTGAACTTC.

The chain combines TRBV5-6 with TRBJ1-5; maybe TRBD1 (6 bases). Germline V lookup: CDR1 SGHDT, CDR2 YYEEEE. The V and J ends lost 4 bases and 1 base respectively, with 12 bases between them. The length of the CDR3 is 15 residues. CDR3 DNA: TGTGCCAGCAGCAGTTACAGGGCGAGCAATCAGCCCCAGCATTTT. This translates into CASSSYRASNQPQHF.

As DNA, the CDR3 is TGTGCCAGCAGCCCAAATGGGGGGTTCGGCTACGAGCAGTACTTC. Translated, it gives CASSPNGGFGYEQYF. The chain carries TRBV7-3 and TRBJ2-7; perhaps TRBD2 as D (6 bases). The CDR3 is 15 amino acids. V lost 5 bases and J lost 3, with 17 bases in between. Germline-derived CDR1 and CDR2 are SGHTA and FQGTGA.

The chain carries TRBV5-8 and TRBJ1-2; D unclear. Germline CDR1 reads SGHTS; CDR2 reads YDEGEE. V lost 5 bases and J 3 bases, leaving 11 bases between the germline ends. The CDR3 is 13 amino acids. CDR3 in amino acids: CASRVTGDYGYTF. Written as DNA, the CDR3 is TGTGCCAGCAGGGTTACCGGAGACTATGGCTACACCTTC.

This clone was counted once. The rearrangement joins TRBV9 to TRBJ1-2; D is unresolved. Germline V gene data show CDR1 as SGDLS and CDR2 as YYNGEE. V lost 0 bases to trimming and J lost 6 bases, with 6 bases between them. The CDR3 loop spans 12 amino acids. Here the CDR3 reads CASSVDGNGYTF. DNA of the CDR3: TGTGCCAGCAGCGTAGACGGGAATGGCTACACCTTC.

The CDR3 sequence: CASSRGLAGNGYTF. The CDR3 coding sequence is TGTGCCAGCAGCCGAGGTCTAGCTGGGAATGGCTACACCTTC. V and J are TRBV4-2 and TRBJ1-2, with unresolved D. Germline CDR1 is LGHNA and CDR2 is YNFKEQ. CDR3 length equals 14 residues. V dropped 4 bases and J dropped 6 bases, with 15 bases sitting between them.

The CDR3 sequence: CASSIDPGGHNYGYTF. The CDR3 nucleotides are TGTGCCAGTAGTATAGATCCTGGCGGACATAACTATGGCTACACCTTC. The chain is built from TRBV19 and TRBJ1-2, with D maybe TRBD1 (5 bases). Trimming took off 0 bases at V and 1 base at J, with 12 bases between the two ends. The germline gives CDR1 LNHDA, CDR2 SQIVND (reference sequence). CDR3 length: 16 amino acids.

This chain links TRBV6-5 with TRBJ2-1; 7 positions agree with TRBD2. Germline CDR1 is MNHEY and CDR2 is SVGAGI. The CDR3 covers 13 residues. J lost 8 bases, V lost 6 bases, and 7 bases had no gene match. CDR3 nucleotide sequence: TGTGCCAGCAGCAGGTGGGGGGGTGATGAGCAGTTCTTC. Its protein is CASSRWGGDEQFF.

The chain combines TRBV7-2 with TRBJ1-1, with D tentatively TRBD1 (5 bases). The CDR3 is 16 residues long. CDR1 and CDR2 (germline): SGHTA, FQGNSA. V gave up 5 bases and J gave up 2 bases, with 18 bases separating them. The CDR3 DNA is TGTGCCAGCAGCAACATTGGGGCTAGCGGAAACACTGAAGCTTTCTTT. It is translated as CASSNIGASGNTEAFF.

The V call is TRBV4-2, the J call TRBJ2-7, with 9 nucleotides matching TRBD2. Germline V gene data show CDR1 as LGHNA and CDR2 as YNFKEQ. J gave up 4 bases and V 2 bases, and 6 bases lay outside the gene matches. The CDR3 consists of 15 residues. The CDR3 DNA reads as TGTGCCAGCAGCCAATGGGGTAGCGGGAGTTACGAGCAGTACTTC. As protein: CASSQWGSGSYEQYF.

The V call is TRBV5-4, the J call TRBJ2-4, with 8 bases aligning to TRBD2. The germline CDR1 and CDR2 sequences are SGHNT and YYREEE (reference sequence). J was trimmed by 10 bases and V by 0 bases; bases with no gene match: 9. CDR3 size: 15 residues. The CDR3: CASSLGGLAGSIQYF. DNA for the CDR3: TGTGCCAGCAGCTTGGGGGGGCTAGCGGGTTCGATTCAGTACTTC.

The chain couples TRBV2 to TRBJ1-1; D is perhaps TRBD1 (6 bases). From germline, CDR1 is SNHLY and CDR2 FYNNEI. The CDR3 covers 14 residues. V gave up 7 bases and J gave up 1 base, with 13 bases separating them. CDR3 sequence (DNA): TGTGCCAGCAAGGGGGGGAATTCGAACACTGAAGCTTTCTTT. Its protein product is CASKGGNSNTEAFF.

This sequence joins TRBV6-5 and TRBJ1-6, with D possibly being TRBD1 (5 bases). Trimming took off 6 bases at V and 6 bases at J, with 6 bases between the two ends. This CDR3 spans 12 amino acids. CDR1 and CDR2 from the germline V gene are MNHEY and SVGAGI. CDR3 sequence (DNA): TGTGCCAGCAGCCAGGGTAATTCACCCCTCCACTTT. It specifies CASSQGNSPLHF.

The rearrangement uses TRBV4-2 and TRBJ2-5; D gene ambiguous. The J call may be wrong; the DNA end is better matched by TRBJ2-7. This CDR3 spans 14 amino acids. CDR1 and CDR2 from the germline V gene are LGHNA and YNFKEQ. The DNA for the CDR3 is TGTGCCAGCAGCCAAGAGTTCCCGGTGTACGAGCAGTACTTC. This sequence encodes CASSQEFPVYEQYF.